Listed here is a single T cell receptor (beta chain). The data were obtained in a study of T cell changes during pregnancy in multiple sclerosis. Here immunoSEQ multiplex PCR was the method, and the copy in TCRdb shows in-frame clones only, minus some. Among around 25,000 clones, roughly 90% were seen once, and the ten largest hold just under 9.5%. The CDR3 spans 15 residues. The germline gives CDR1 MGHRA, CDR2 YSYEKL. The rearrangement uses TRBV4-1 and TRBJ2-5, with D perhaps matching TRBD1 (6 bases). Gene TRBJ2-7 matches the end of the DNA better, so the J call may be wrong. The receptor comes from a female donor in good health, enrolled as a control in a pregnancy study. The sequences come from CD8+ T cells from peripheral blood mononuclear cells, collected in the third trimester of pregnancy. CDR3 amino acids: CASSQGSTGSYEQYF. Here the CDR3 DNA reads TGCGCCAGCAGCCAGGGGTCGACAGGCTCCTACGAGCAGTACTTC.